These 7 T cell receptor beta chains were all obtained from the same sample, sequenced in a study of blood T cell repertoires in COVID-19. Measured with immunoSEQ multiplex PCR; TCRdb has only the in-frame clones, and not every one. This table has roughly 290,000 clones, roughly 90% appearing once. Input material: peripheral blood. Source of these receptors: a woman aged 25 to 39 with COVID-19, enrolled during active disease.

The chain combines TRBV7-3 with TRBJ2-1; 9 bases match TRBD2. Per germline, CDR1 SGHTA and CDR2 FQGTGA. V lost 8 bases, J lost 6 bases, and 5 bases stayed unmatched. The CDR3 has 13 residues. CDR3 DNA sequence: TGTGCCAGCTCCTCAGCGGGAGGCAATGAGCAGTTCTTC. Translating it yields CASSSAGGNEQFF.

V and J are TRBV11-2 and TRBJ2-3; D possibly corresponds to TRBD2 (6 bases). Germline CDR1 reads SGHAT; CDR2 reads FQNNGV. The V and J ends lost 8 bases and 2 bases respectively, with 11 bases between them. This CDR3 spans 13 amino acids. DNA of the CDR3: TGTGCCAGCCACGGGAGCAACACAGATACGCAGTATTTT. This sequence encodes CASHGSNTDTQYF. Full variable domain (outside the CDR3, taken from reference TRBV11-2 and TRBJ2-3): EAGVAQSPRYKIIEKRQSVAFWCNPISGHATLYWYQQILGQGPKLLIQFQNNGVVDDSQLPKDRFSAERLKGVDSTLKIQPAKLEDSAVYLCASHGSNTDTQYFGPGTRLTVL.

The V call is TRBV6-1, the J call TRBJ2-7; D gene unclear. V was clipped by 3 bases and J by 0 bases, with 12 bases between them. This CDR3 contains 15 residues. Germline lookup yields CDR1 MNHNS and CDR2 SASEGT. The chain's CDR3 is CASSEVGESSYEQYF. CDR3 bases: TGTGCCAGCAGTGAGGTTGGAGAGAGCTCCTACGAGCAGTACTTC.

This chain joins TRBV27 and TRBJ2-7, with 7 bases aligning to TRBD1. The length of the CDR3 is 14 residues. J lost 5 bases, V lost 6 bases, and 10 bases had no gene match. Germline lookup yields CDR1 MNHEY and CDR2 SMNVEV (reference sequence). The CDR3 loop is CASRSTGTANEQYF. CDR3 in DNA: TGTGCCAGCAGGTCAACCGGGACAGCCAACGAGCAGTACTTC.

The CDR3: CASSTSQGRTDTQYF. DNA of the CDR3: TGTGCCAGCAGCACCTCCCAGGGGCGCACAGATACGCAGTATTTT. The chain combines TRBV7-9 with TRBJ2-3, with a tentative D call TRBD1 (6 bases). This CDR3 region has 15 residues. Germline V CDR1 and CDR2: SEHNR, FQNEAQ (reference sequence). The V and J ends lost 5 bases and 1 base respectively, with 13 bases between them. Supplemented by reference TRBV7-9 and TRBJ2-3, the full variable domain reads DTGVSQNPRHKITKRGQNVTFRCDPISEHNRLYWYRQTLGQGPEFLTYFQNEAQLEKSRLLSDRFSAERPKGSFSTLEIQRTEQGDSAMYLCASSTSQGRTDTQYFGPGTRLTVL.

This chain uses TRBV5-1 with TRBJ2-3; 14 positions agree with TRBD2. CDR3 length: 17 residues. Trimming took 4 bases from V and 5 from J; bases not matched to a gene: 9. The germline gives CDR1 SGHRS, CDR2 YFSETQ. DNA of the CDR3: TGCGCCAGCAGCCCCACCGGGACTAGCGGGAGCGGAGATACGCAGTATTTT. It is translated as CASSPTGTSGSGDTQYF.

This clone was detected only once. The rearrangement uses TRBV5-1 and TRBJ2-3; 12 bases fit TRBD2. With 4 bases clipped from V and 8 bases from J, the junction kept 8 bases outside the gene matches. From germline, CDR1 is SGHRS and CDR2 YFSETQ. This CDR3 spans 15 amino acids. The CDR3 sequence is CASSPTSGSQRTQYF. The CDR3 DNA is TGCGCCAGCAGCCCGACTAGCGGGAGTCAACGTACGCAGTATTTT.